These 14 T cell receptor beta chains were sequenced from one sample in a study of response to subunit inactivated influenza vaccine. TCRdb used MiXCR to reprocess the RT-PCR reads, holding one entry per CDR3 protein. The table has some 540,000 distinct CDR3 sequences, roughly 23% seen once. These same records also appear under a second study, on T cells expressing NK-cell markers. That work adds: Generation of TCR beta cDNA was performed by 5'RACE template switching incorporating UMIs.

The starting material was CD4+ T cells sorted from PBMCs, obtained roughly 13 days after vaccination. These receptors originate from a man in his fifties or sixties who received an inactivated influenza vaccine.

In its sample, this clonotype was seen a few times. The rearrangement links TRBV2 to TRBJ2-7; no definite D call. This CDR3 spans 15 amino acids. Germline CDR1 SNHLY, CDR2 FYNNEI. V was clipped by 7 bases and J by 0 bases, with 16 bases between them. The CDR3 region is CASTSIRASSYEQYF. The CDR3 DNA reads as TGTGCCAGCACTTCTATCCGGGCCAGCTCCTACGAGCAGTACTTC.

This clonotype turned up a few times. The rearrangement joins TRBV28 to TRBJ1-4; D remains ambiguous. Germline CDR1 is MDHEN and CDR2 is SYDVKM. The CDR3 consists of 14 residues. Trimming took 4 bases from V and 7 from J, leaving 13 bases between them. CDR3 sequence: CASSSLRWGEKLFF. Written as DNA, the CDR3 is TGTGCCAGCAGTTCGCTCCGGTGGGGTGAAAAACTGTTTTTT. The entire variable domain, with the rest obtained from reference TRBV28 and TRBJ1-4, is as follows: DVKVTQSSRYLVKRTGEKVFLECVQDMDHENMFWYRQDPGLGLRLIYFSYDVKMKEKGDIPEGYSVSREKKERFSLILESASTNQTSMYLCASSSLRWGEKLFFGSGTQLSVL.

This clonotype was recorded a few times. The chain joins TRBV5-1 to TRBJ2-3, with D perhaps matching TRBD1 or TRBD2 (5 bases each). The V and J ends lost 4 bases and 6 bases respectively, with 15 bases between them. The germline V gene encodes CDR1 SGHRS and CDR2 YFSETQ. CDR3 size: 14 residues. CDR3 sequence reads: CASSTGPGRDTQYF. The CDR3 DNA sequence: TGCGCCAGCAGCACAGGCCCGGGGCGCGATACGCAGTATTTT.

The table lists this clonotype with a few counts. CDR3 amino acids: CASSRETGVYYTF. The CDR3, as DNA: TGTGCCAGCAGCCGAGAGACAGGGGTTTACTACACCTTC. The gene calls are TRBV3-1 and TRBJ1-2; 8 bases align to TRBD1. Germline loops: CDR1 LGHDT, CDR2 YNNKEL (reference sequence). V was clipped by 4 bases and J by 10 bases; unmatched bases: 8. The CDR3 is made up of 13 amino acids.

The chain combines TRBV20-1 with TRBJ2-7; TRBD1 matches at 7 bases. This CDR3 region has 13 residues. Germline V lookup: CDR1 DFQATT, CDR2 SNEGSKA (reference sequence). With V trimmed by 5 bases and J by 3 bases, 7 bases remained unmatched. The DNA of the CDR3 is TGCAGTGCTCCAAGGACAGGTCGCTACGAGCAGTACTTC. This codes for CSAPRTGRYEQYF.

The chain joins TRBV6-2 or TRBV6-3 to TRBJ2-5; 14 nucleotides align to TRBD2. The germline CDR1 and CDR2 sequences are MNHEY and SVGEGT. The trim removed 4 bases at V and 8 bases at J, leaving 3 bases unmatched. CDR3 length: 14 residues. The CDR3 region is CASSWTSGGPTQYF. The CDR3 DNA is TGTGCCAGCAGTTGGACTAGCGGGGGGCCTACCCAGTACTTC.

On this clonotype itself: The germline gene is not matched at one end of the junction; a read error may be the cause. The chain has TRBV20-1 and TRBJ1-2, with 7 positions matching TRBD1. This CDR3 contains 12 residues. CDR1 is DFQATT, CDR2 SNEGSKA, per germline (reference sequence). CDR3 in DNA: TGCAGTGCTGGAGACAGGGCTGACGGCTACACCTTC. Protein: CSAGDRADGYTF.

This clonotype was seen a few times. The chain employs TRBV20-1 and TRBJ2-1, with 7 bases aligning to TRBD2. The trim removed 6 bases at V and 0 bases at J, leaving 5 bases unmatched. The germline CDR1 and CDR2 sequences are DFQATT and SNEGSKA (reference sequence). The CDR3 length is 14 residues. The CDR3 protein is CSARSGASYNEQFF. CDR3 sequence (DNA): TGCAGTGCCAGAAGCGGGGCCTCCTACAATGAGCAGTTCTTC.

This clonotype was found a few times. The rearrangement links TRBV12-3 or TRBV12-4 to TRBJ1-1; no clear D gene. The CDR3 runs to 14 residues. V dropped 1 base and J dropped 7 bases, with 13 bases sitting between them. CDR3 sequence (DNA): TGTGCCAGCAGTTTAGGCTATCAGACGGGTGAAGCTTTCTTT. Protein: CASSLGYQTGEAFF.

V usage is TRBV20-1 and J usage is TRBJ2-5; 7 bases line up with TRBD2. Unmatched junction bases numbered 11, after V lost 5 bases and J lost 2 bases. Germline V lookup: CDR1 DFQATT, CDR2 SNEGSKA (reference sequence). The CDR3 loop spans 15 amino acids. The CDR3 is CSALSLREAQETQYF. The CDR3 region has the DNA TGCAGTGCTCTCTCCCTCCGGGAGGCACAAGAGACCCAGTACTTC.

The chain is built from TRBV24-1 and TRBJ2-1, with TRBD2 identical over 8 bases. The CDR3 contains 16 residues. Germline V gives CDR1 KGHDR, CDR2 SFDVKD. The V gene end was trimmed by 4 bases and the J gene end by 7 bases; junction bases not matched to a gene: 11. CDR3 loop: CATSDQAQRERNEQFF. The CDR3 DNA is TGTGCCACCAGTGACCAGGCCCAGCGGGAGAGGAATGAGCAGTTCTTC.

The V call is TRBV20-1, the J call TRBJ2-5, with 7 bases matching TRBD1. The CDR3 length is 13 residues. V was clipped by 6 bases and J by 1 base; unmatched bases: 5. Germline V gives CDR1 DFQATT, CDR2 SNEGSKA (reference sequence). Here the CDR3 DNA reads TGCAGTGCCAACACAGGGGTCCAAGAGACCCAGTACTTC. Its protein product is CSANTGVQETQYF.

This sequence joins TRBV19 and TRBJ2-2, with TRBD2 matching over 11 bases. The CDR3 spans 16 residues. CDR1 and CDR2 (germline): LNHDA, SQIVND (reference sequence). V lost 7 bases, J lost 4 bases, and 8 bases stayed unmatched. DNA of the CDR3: TGTGCCAGTACTGGTAGCGGGGGGGCCGTCACCGGGGAGCTGTTTTTT. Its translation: CASTGSGGAVTGELFF.

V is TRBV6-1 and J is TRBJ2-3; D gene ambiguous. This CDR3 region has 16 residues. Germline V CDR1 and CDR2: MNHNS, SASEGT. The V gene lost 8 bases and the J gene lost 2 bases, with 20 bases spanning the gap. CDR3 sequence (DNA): TGTGCCAGCGGCCCTGATACCGGGCGGATCACAGATACGCAGTATTTT. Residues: CASGPDTGRITDTQYF.